Sequencing of this T cell receptor beta chain was carried out in a study of T cell repertoires in cytomegalovirus infection. Turning to the study itself: Public TCR beta signatures were indicative of both CMV infection and a matching HLA type.

At least ten counts were recorded for this clonotype. Antigen specificity is unknown. Trimming removed 7 bases from V and 2 bases from J; junction bases left unmatched: 2. Germline V gives CDR1 SEHNR, CDR2 FQNEAQ (reference sequence). The CDR3 extends over 13 amino acids. TCRdb recomputed calls from the reads with MiXCR, one row per CDR3 protein. The sample holds under 800,000 distinct CDR3 sequences, approximately 24% seen once. Study-wide findings and caveats: It was HLA-C-restricted CMV-specific TCR beta clonotypes that dominated the response ex vivo. Public TCR beta family frequency separated CMV-and-HLA carriers, including in an independent cohort.

The sequenced sample consisted of CD8+ T cells from PBMCs. The clonotype was recovered from a human donor in good health (CMV status not recorded). Some clones in this sample may be carry-over from other donors' samples. V is TRBV7-9 and J is TRBJ2-5, with TRBD2 matching 9 bases. This chain's CDR3 is CASIAGGQETQYF. The CDR3, as DNA: TGTGCCAGCATCGCGGGGGGGCAAGAGACCCAGTACTTC.